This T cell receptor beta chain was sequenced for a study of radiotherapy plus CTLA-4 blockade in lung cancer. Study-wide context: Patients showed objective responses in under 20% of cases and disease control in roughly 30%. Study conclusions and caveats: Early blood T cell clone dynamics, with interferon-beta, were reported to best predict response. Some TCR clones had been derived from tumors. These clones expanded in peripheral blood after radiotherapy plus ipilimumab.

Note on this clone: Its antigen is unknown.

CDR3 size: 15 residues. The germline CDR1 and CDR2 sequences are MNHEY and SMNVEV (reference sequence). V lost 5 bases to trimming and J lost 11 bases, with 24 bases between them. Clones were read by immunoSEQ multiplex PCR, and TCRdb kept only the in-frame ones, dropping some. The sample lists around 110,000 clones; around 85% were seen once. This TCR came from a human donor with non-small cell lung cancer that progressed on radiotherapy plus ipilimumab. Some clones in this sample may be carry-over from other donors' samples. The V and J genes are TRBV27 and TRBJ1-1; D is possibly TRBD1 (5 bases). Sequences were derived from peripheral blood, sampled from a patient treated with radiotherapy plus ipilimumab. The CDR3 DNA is TGTGCCAGCAGTCTACGACCCCGGACACCTGGGTGGGCTTTCTTT. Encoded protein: CASSLRPRTPGWAFF.